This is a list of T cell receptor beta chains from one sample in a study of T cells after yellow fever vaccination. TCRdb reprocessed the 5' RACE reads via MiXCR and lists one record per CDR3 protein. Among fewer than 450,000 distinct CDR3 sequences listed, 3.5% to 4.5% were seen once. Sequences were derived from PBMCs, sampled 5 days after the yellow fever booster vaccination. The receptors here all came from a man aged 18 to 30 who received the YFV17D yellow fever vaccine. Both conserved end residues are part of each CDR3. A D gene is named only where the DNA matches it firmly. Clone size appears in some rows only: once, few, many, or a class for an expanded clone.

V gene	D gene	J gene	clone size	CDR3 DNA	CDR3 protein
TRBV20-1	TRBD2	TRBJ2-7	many	TGCAGTGCTCTGACTAGCGGGAGTTCCTACGAGCAGTACTTC	CSALTSGSSYEQYF
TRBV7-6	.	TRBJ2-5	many	TGTGCCAGCAGCGACCAGAGGGGCGCGGAGACCCAGTACTTC	CASSDQRGAETQYF
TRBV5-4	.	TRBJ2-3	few	TGTGCCAGCAGCCTTATTGCTACTAGCACAGATACGCAGTATTTT	CASSLIATSTDTQYF
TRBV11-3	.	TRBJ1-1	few	TGTGCCAGCAGCTTAGGGGGAAGGGTCGACACTGAAGCTTTCTTT	CASSLGGRVDTEAFF
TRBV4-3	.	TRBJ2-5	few	TGCGCCAGCAGCCAATGGACTGGAAAGACCCAGTACTTC	CASSQWTGKTQYF
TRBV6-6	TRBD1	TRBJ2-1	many	TGTGCCATCTCAAGGGGGACAGGGGGCGGGAATGAGCAGTTCTTC	CAISRGTGGGNEQFF
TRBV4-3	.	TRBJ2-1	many	TGCGCCAGCACGCTCATAGACCCGGGACAATACAATGAGCAGTTCTTC	CASTLIDPGQYNEQFF
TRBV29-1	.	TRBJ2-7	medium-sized	TGCAGCGTTGAAGTTCGGGCAGACGAGCAGTACTTC	CSVEVRADEQYF
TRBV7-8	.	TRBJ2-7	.	TGTGCCAGCAGCCTAAACCCTCTCAGAGCATCCTACGAGCAGTACTTC	CASSLNPLRASYEQYF
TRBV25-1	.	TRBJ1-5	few	TGTGCCAGCAGTGAGTCCCGCGCCCCTAGCAATCAGCCCCAGCATTTT	CASSESRAPSNQPQHF
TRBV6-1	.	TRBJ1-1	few	TGTGCCAGCAGTGCTCGACACCCGAACACTGAAGCTTTCTTT	CASSARHPNTEAFF
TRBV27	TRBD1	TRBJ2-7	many	TGTGCCAGCAGAGGCATGGACAGGGGCTACGAGCAGTACTTC	CASRGMDRGYEQYF
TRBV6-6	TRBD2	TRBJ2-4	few	TGTGCCAGCAGTTACTCGGGACTAGGAAACATTCAGTACTTC	CASSYSGLGNIQYF
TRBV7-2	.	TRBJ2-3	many	TGTGCCAGCAGCGACCCCGGGCGGGCCCCGTATTTT	CASSDPGRAPYF
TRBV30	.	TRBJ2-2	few	TGTGCCTGGAGGCTACCCACCGGGGAGCTGTTTTTT	CAWRLPTGELFF
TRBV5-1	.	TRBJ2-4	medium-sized	TGCGCCAGCAGCTTGGCTTTTGAGAAGGCAGCCAAAAACATTCAGTACTTC	CASSLAFEKAAKNIQYF
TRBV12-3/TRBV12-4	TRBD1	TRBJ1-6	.	TGTGCCAGCAGTTCTTCCGGGACAGGGCCCTCACCCCTCCACTTT	CASSSSGTGPSPLHF
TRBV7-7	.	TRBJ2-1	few	TGTGCTAGCAGTTTAGACTCCATCAATGAGCAGTTCTTC	CASSLDSINEQFF
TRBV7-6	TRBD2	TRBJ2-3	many	TGTGCCAGCAGCTCTACGGGGGGGCCCGATACGCAGTATTTT	CASSSTGGPDTQYF
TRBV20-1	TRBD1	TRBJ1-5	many	TGCAGTGCTAGTTCCCCGCTCGGGACAGACCATAGCAATCAGCCCCAGCATTTT	CSASSPLGTDHSNQPQHF